This T cell receptor (beta chain) was recovered during a study of blood T cell repertoires in COVID-19. The table came from immunoSEQ multiplex PCR; TCRdb's copy has only in-frame clones and leaves some out. The sample carries 65,000 to 90,000 clones, approximately 83% recorded once. CDR1 and CDR2 from the germline V gene are KGHSH and LQKENI. With 4 bases clipped from V and 4 bases from J, the junction kept 13 bases outside the gene matches. This CDR3 contains 16 residues. This chain links TRBV18 with TRBJ2-7, with 7 bases aligning to TRBD1. The sequence derives from a woman aged 60-75 years with acute or convalescent COVID-19. Specimen: peripheral blood. In DNA, the CDR3 is TGTGCCAGCTCACGCTTAACGGGACAGACCATATACGAGCAGTACTTC. It codes for CASSRLTGQTIYEQYF.